The 20 T cell receptor beta chains given below trace back to one sample, sequenced in a study of T cell changes during pregnancy in multiple sclerosis. Data came from immunoSEQ multiplex PCR; TCRdb stores just in-frame clones and leaves some out. The repertoire holds roughly 40,000 clones, with 80% to 95% as singletons. Sequencing used CD8+ T cells from peripheral blood mononuclear cells, obtained in the first trimester of pregnancy. These TCRs come from a female donor with multiple sclerosis, enrolled in a pregnancy study.

The V and J genes are TRBV12-5 and TRBJ1-3; D uncertain. This CDR3 has 13 residues. Germline CDR1 LGHNT, CDR2 FRNRAP. V dropped 5 bases and J dropped 3 bases, with 8 bases sitting between them. In DNA form, the CDR3 reads TGTGCTAGTGGTGAACCCTATGGAAACACCATATATTTT. This codes for CASGEPYGNTIYF. Full variable domain (missing parts from reference TRBV12-5 and TRBJ1-3): DARVTQTPRHKVTEMGQEVTMRCQPILGHNTVFWYRQTMMQGLELLAYFRNRAPLDDSGMPKDRFSAEMPDATLATLKIQPSEPRDSAVYFCASGEPYGNTIYFGEGSWLTVV.

The V and J genes are TRBV13 and TRBJ1-3; D uncertain. The CDR3 has 14 amino acids. Between the trimmed V and J ends, which lost 0 bases and 2 bases, there was a span of 5 bases. Germline CDR1 PRHDT, CDR2 FYEKMQ (reference sequence). This CDR3 is CASSLGRAGNTIYF. CDR3 nucleotide sequence: TGTGCCAGCAGCTTAGGAAGAGCTGGAAACACCATATATTTT.

This clone was counted once. The chain carries TRBV15 and TRBJ2-3; 12 positions agree with TRBD2. V dropped 0 bases and J dropped 5; count of bases not matched to a gene: 6. The germline CDR1 and CDR2 sequences are LNHNV and YYDKDF (reference sequence). The CDR3 has 17 amino acids. The CDR3 bases are TGTGCCACCAGCAGAGATCCACTAGCGGGGGGAGAAGATACGCAGTATTTT. Protein sequence: CATSRDPLAGGEDTQYF.

The V gene is TRBV15, the J gene TRBJ1-5; 7 nucleotides line up with TRBD1. After removal of 0 bases from V and 1 base from J, the junction contained 3 bases not matched to a gene. Germline loops: CDR1 LNHNV, CDR2 YYDKDF (reference sequence). The CDR3 spans 16 residues. Here the CDR3 DNA reads TGTGCCACCAGCAGAGATCAGGGGGTCAGCAATCAGCCCCAGCATTTT. This codes for CATSRDQGVSNQPQHF.

The chain is built from TRBV9 and TRBJ2-2; no clear D gene. The CDR3 runs to 13 residues. The V end was cut by 0 bases, the J end by 4 bases, with 4 bases between. Germline V gene lookup returns CDR1 SGDLS and CDR2 YYNGEE. CDR3 protein: CASSVGSTGELFF. As DNA, the CDR3 is TGTGCCAGCAGCGTAGGGAGCACCGGGGAGCTGTTTTTT.

J is TRBJ2-2 and V is TRBV19; perhaps TRBD1 as D (5 bases). This CDR3 is 14 amino acids long. V was pared by 10 bases and J by 0 bases, with 12 bases between. Germline-derived CDR1 and CDR2 are LNHDA and SQIVND (reference sequence). CDR3 DNA sequence: TGTGCCATCAGGGCCGGGTCGAACACCGGGGAGCTGTTTTTT. Protein: CAIRAGSNTGELFF.

This chain uses TRBV19 with TRBJ2-5; 8 positions match TRBD2. Losses at the gene ends were 1 base for V and 5 bases for J; bases not matched to a gene: 0. The CDR3 is 13 residues long. Per the germline V gene, CDR1 is LNHDA and CDR2 is SQIVND (reference sequence). The CDR3 region is CASSIGTSETQYF. The CDR3 region has the DNA TGTGCCAGTAGTATAGGGACTAGCGAGACCCAGTACTTC. The variable domain in full, completed from reference TRBV19 and TRBJ2-5, reads DGGITQSPKYLFRKEGQNVTLSCEQNLNHDAMYWYRQDPGQGLRLIYYSQIVNDFQKGDIAEGYSVSREKKESFPLTVTSAQKNPTAFYLCASSIGTSETQYFGPGTRLLVL.

The chain carries TRBV5-4 and TRBJ1-2, with 8 bases fitting TRBD1. CDR1 and CDR2 from the germline V gene are SGHNT and YYREEE (reference sequence). The J segment lost 5 bases and the V segment lost 3 bases, leaving 6 bases of the junction unmatched. This CDR3 contains 14 residues. CDR3 sequence (DNA): TGTGCCAGCAGCTCAGGGACAGGCGGATATGGCTACACCTTC. This codes for CASSSGTGGYGYTF.

The V call is TRBV27, the J call TRBJ1-4; no reliable D call. The length of the CDR3 is 15 residues. CDR1 is MNHEY and CDR2 is SMNVEV in the germline V gene (reference sequence). The V and J ends lost 2 bases and 0 bases respectively, with 7 bases between them. The CDR3 protein is CASSLQTSTNEKLFF. CDR3 nucleotides: TGTGCCAGCAGTTTACAGACATCAACTAATGAAAAACTGTTTTTT.

In its sample, this clone is medium-sized. V gene TRBV19 combines with J gene TRBJ1-6; D uncertain. The CDR3 runs to 14 residues. Trimming pared 11 bases from V and 4 bases from J, leaving 15 bases between. Germline CDR1 LNHDA, CDR2 SQIVND (reference sequence). The CDR3 coding sequence is TGTGCCTGTGGAGGGAGAATATATAATTCACCCCTCCACTTT. Translation gives CACGGRIYNSPLHF.

This clone was found once. The chain combines TRBV27 with TRBJ2-2; perhaps TRBD1 as D (5 bases). The CDR3 has 14 residues. The germline V and J ends were trimmed by 5 bases and 2 bases, with 9 bases remaining between them. CDR1 MNHEY and CDR2 SMNVEV come from the germline V gene (reference sequence). CDR3 DNA: TGTGCCAGCAGTCCCGACAGAAACACCGGGGAGCTGTTTTTT. It codes for CASSPDRNTGELFF.

The CDR3 DNA reads TGTGCCAGCGGACTATCTAGCGGGGGCTACAATGAGCAGTTCTTC. Amino acid sequence: CASGLSSGGYNEQFF. The V and J genes are TRBV27 and TRBJ2-1; 10 nucleotides line up with TRBD2. This CDR3 has 15 amino acids. The germline CDR1 and CDR2 sequences are MNHEY and SMNVEV (reference sequence). With 8 bases clipped from V and 3 bases from J, the junction kept 7 bases outside the gene matches.

The V call is TRBV18, the J call TRBJ1-1; 9 bases are a match to TRBD1. V lost 5 bases and J lost 1; bases outside the gene matches: 5. Germline assignment: CDR1 KGHSH and CDR2 LQKENI. The CDR3 runs to 15 residues. The CDR3: CASSADRGRNTEAFF. The CDR3 DNA is TGTGCCAGCTCAGCGGACAGGGGACGGAACACTGAAGCTTTCTTT.

The genes are TRBV7-8 and TRBJ2-2; D unresolved. With 8 bases removed from V and 4 bases from J, the gap between germline ends came to 11 bases. This CDR3 spans 13 amino acids. The germline CDR1 and CDR2 sequences are SGHVS and FQNEAQ. The CDR3: CASRYGPTGELFF. CDR3 coding DNA: TGTGCCAGCCGGTACGGTCCCACCGGGGAGCTGTTTTTT.

The V call is TRBV14, the J call TRBJ2-1; 7 nucleotides agree with TRBD2. Germline CDR1 reads SGHDN; CDR2 reads FVKESK. The CDR3 spans 13 residues. With 7 bases clipped from V and 4 bases from J, the junction kept 4 bases outside the gene matches. The CDR3 is CASKQRGYNEQFF. CDR3 nucleotides: TGTGCCAGCAAGCAGCGGGGTTACAATGAGCAGTTCTTC.

The V gene is TRBV27, the J gene TRBJ1-1; 11 nucleotides align to TRBD1. The CDR3 is made up of 15 amino acids. Germline CDR1 is MNHEY and CDR2 is SMNVEV (reference sequence). Unmatched junction bases numbered 10, after V lost 2 bases and J lost 11 bases. The CDR3 DNA reads as TGTGCCAGCAGTTTAGGACAGGGGGCCCCGATATCGGCTTTCTTT. Its protein is CASSLGQGAPISAFF.

This clone has only one observation. The chain has TRBV20-1 and TRBJ2-1, with D hard to call. There are 9 residues in the CDR3. The germline V and J ends were trimmed by 4 bases and 10 bases, with 5 bases remaining between them. Germline values: CDR1 DFQATT, CDR2 SNEGSKA (reference sequence). The CDR3 DNA sequence: TGCAGTGCTAATAAAGAGCAGTTCTTC. Translating it yields CSANKEQFF.

The CDR3, as DNA: TGTGCCAGCAGCGTAAGTCGCGGGGGGGTTCCAGATACGCAGTATTTT. Residues: CASSVSRGGVPDTQYF. The gene calls are TRBV9 and TRBJ2-3; TRBD2 aligns across 9 bases. There are 16 residues in the CDR3. Germline CDR1 is SGDLS and CDR2 is YYNGEE. Trimming removed 1 base from V and 4 bases from J; junction bases left unmatched: 7. Complete variable domain (other parts from reference TRBV9 and TRBJ2-3): DSGVTQTPKHLITATGQRVTLRCSPRSGDLSVYWYQQSLDQGLQFLIQYYNGEERAKGNILERFSAQQFPDLHSELNLSSLELGDSALYFCASSVSRGGVPDTQYFGPGTRLTVL.

The chain combines TRBV7-3 with TRBJ2-3; no reliable D call. The CDR3 length is 13 residues. Germline V gene sequence: CDR1 SGHTA, CDR2 FQGTGA. V lost 1 base, J lost 2 bases, and 4 bases lay in between. CDR3 DNA sequence: TGTGCCAGCAGCTTAATACACACAGATACGCAGTATTTT. This codes for CASSLIHTDTQYF.

This chain connects TRBV19 to TRBJ1-1; D possibly corresponds to TRBD1 (6 bases). The CDR3 extends over 15 amino acids. The V gene's germline CDR1 is LNHDA and CDR2 SQIVND (reference sequence). Deletions cut 0 bases from V and 6 bases from J, with 14 bases between. This chain's CDR3 is CASSIDQYRAAEAFF. As DNA, the CDR3 is TGTGCCAGTAGTATAGATCAGTACAGGGCCGCTGAAGCTTTCTTT.